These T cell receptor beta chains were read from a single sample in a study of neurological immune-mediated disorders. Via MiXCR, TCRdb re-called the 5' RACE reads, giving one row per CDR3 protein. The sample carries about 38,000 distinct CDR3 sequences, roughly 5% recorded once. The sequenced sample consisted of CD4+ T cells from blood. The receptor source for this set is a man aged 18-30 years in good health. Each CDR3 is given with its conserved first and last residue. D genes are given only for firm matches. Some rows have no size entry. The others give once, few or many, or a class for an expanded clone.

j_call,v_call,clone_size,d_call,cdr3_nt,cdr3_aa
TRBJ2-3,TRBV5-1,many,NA,TGCGCCAGCAGCTTTCAGTCCGATACGCAGGTATTT,CASSFQSDTQVF
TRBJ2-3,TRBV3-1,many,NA,TGTGCCAGCAGCCAAGAATCTTGGGCAGATACGCAGTATTTT,CASSQESWADTQYF
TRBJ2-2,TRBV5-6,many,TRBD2,TGTGCCAGCAGTCTCCTAGCGGTTGGGGGGGAGCTGTTTTTT,CASSLLAVGGELFF
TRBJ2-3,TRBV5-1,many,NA,TGCGCCAGCAGCTTGGACAGCATCACAGATACGCAGTATTTT,CASSLDSITDTQYF
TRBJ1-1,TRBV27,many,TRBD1,TGTGCCAGCAGGGAGACAGGGGCGGGGAACACTGAAGCTTTCTTT,CASRETGAGNTEAFF
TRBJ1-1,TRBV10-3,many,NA,TGTGCCATCAGTGGGGGCGTAGGGACACCGATGAACACTGAAGCTTTCTTT,CAISGGVGTPMNTEAFF
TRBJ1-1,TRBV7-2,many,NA,TGTGCCAGCAGCTTCTCCGGAAACACTGAAGCTTTCTTT,CASSFSGNTEAFF
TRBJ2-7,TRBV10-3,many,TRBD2,TGTGCATATAGGCGGGGGGAGGACAACGAGCAGTACTTC,CAYRRGEDNEQYF
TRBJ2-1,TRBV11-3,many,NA,TGTGCCAGCAGCTTAAATGCGGGGGCTAGGAGCAATGAGCAGTTCTTC,CASSLNAGARSNEQFF
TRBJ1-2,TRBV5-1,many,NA,TGCGCCAGCAGCTTGGGGTCCGGGAGCTATGGCTACACCTTC,CASSLGSGSYGYTF
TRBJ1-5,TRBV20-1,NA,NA,TGCAGTGCTACCCCAGCGAGTTTAAGCAATCAGCCCCAGCATTTT,CSATPASLSNQPQHF
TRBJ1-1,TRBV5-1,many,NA,TGCGCCAGCAGCTTGGGCTTCGGCAGGGAGACTGAAGCTTTCTTT,CASSLGFGRETEAFF
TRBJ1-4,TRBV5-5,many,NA,TGTGCCAGCAGCTTGGTGCGTGAAAAACTGTTTTTT,CASSLVREKLFF
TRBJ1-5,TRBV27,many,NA,TGTGCCAGCAGTTTATTGGGACGGACTGATCAGCCCCAGCATTTT,CASSLLGRTDQPQHF
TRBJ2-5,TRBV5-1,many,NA,TGCGCCAGCAGCAAGGACCGGATGCAAGAGACCCAGTACTTC,CASSKDRMQETQYF
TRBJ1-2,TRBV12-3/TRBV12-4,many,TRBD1,TGTGCCAGCAGTTTGGCAGGGGGGTACCTCTATAGGAGTGGAACCTTC,CASSLAGGYLYRSGTF
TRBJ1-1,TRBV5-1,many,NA,TGCGCCAGCAGCTTGGGGACACTTATGAACACTGAAGCTTTCTTT,CASSLGTLMNTEAFF
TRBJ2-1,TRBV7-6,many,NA,TGTGCCAGCAGCTTAGTGGGGGGGCCATACAATGAGCAGTTCTTC,CASSLVGGPYNEQFF
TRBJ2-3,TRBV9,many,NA,TGTGCCAGCAGCCCACCTACAGGTCTCGTCCTCACAGATACGCAGTATTTT,CASSPPTGLVLTDTQYF
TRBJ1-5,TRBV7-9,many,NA,TGTGCCAGCAGCTTAGCGGCCGGGGTCTACGCTCAGCCCCAGCATTTT,CASSLAAGVYAQPQHF
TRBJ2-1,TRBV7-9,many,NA,TGTGCCAGCAGCTTAATCCTCCAAGGGCAGTTCTTC,CASSLILQGQFF
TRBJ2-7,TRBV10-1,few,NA,TGCGCCAGCAGTGAGTCGGGGGCCGAGCAGTACTTC,CASSESGAEQYF
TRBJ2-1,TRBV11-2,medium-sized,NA,TGTGCCAGCAGCTTAGTATGGGAAGTTTTCGGGGAAAGGGGGCAGTTCTTC,CASSLVWEVFGERGQFF
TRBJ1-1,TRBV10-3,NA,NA,TGTGCCACCGCGGACACTTTGAACACTGAAGCTTTCTTT,CATADTLNTEAFF
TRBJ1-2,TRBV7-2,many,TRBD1,TGTGCCAGCAGCTTAGGGGACAGGGCCGATGGCTACACCTTC,CASSLGDRADGYTF
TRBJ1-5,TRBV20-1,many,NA,TGCAGTGCTATCGTCTATACTAATCAGCCCCAGCATTTT,CSAIVYTNQPQHF
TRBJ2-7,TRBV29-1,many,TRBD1,TGCAGCGTTCGACCGGGACAGAAAGATACCGAGCAGTACTTC,CSVRPGQKDTEQYF
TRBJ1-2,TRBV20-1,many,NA,TGCAGTGGGGCAGCGAACTATGGCTACACCTTC,CSGAANYGYTF
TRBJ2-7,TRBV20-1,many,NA,TGCAGCGCCGCGCGCGGGTCCTACGAGCAGTACTTC,CSAARGSYEQYF
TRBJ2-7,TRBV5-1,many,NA,TGCGCCAGCAGTTTCCGGGCCGACTACGAGCAGTACTTC,CASSFRADYEQYF
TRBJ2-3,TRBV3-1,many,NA,TGTGCCAGCAGCTTCGAGGGGGGACCGCAGTATTTT,CASSFEGGPQYF
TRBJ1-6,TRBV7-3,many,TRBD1,TGTGCCAGCAGCTCCGGACAGGGGGTTGATTCACCCCTCCACTTT,CASSSGQGVDSPLHF
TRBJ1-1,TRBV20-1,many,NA,TGCAGTGCTAGAGGGGGGGACACTGAAGCTTTCTTT,CSARGGDTEAFF
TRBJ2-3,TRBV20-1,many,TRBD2,TGCAGTGCTAGTGGTCTAGCGGGGGGTAAACAGGCCGCCCACACAGATACGCAGTATTTT,CSASGLAGGKQAAHTDTQYF
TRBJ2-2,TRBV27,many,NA,TGTGCCAGCAGAGTGACCGGGTGGACCGGGGAGCTGTTTTTT,CASRVTGWTGELFF
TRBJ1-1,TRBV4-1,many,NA,TGCGCCAGCAGCCAACCCATCTTGAACACTGAAGCTTTCTTT,CASSQPILNTEAFF
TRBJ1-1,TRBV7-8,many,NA,TGTGCCAGCAGCTTAGTCCGGGACGGGGCTTTCTTT,CASSLVRDGAFF
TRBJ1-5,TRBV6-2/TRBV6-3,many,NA,TGTGCCAGCAGTTACCCAGAAGTCAGACAGCCCCAGCATTTT,CASSYPEVRQPQHF
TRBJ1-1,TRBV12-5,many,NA,TGTGCTAGTGGTTTGGACGGGTTAGAGTGGACTGAAGCTTTCTTT,CASGLDGLEWTEAFF
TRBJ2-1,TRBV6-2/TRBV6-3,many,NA,TGTGCCAGCAGTGAGAACTACAATGAGCAGTTCTTC,CASSENYNEQFF
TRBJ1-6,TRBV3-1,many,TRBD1,TGTGCCAGCAGCCAAGGACAGGGAGAATCACCCCTCCACTTT,CASSQGQGESPLHF
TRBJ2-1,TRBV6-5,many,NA,TGTGCCAGCAGTTACTCGGGGTATGAGCAGTTCTTC,CASSYSGYEQFF
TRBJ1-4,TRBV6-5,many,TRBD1,TGTGCCAGCTCTCGACAGGGGGCGGGGGCAACTAATGAAAAACTGTTTTTT,CASSRQGAGATNEKLFF
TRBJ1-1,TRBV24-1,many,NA,TGTGCCACCAGTGATTCCACGGGACGAACAAACACTGAAGCTTTCTTT,CATSDSTGRTNTEAFF
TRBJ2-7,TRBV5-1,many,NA,TGCGCCAGCAGCTCCGGGGGGCGCGGCGAGCAGTACTTC,CASSSGGRGEQYF
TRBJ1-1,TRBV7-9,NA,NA,TGTGCCAGCAGCCGACGGGGACAGAACACTGAAGCTTTCTTT,CASSRRGQNTEAFF
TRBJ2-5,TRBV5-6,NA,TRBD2,TGTGCCAGCAGTTCTGCGGGGGGACAAGAGACCCAGTACTTC,CASSSAGGQETQYF
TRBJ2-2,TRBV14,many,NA,TGTGCCAGCAGCCAAGTGGGGAGAACCGGGGAGCTGTTTTTT,CASSQVGRTGELFF
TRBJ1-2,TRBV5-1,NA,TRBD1,TGCGCCAGTAGCTTGGTTGGGACAGGGCTCGGCTACACCTTC,CASSLVGTGLGYTF